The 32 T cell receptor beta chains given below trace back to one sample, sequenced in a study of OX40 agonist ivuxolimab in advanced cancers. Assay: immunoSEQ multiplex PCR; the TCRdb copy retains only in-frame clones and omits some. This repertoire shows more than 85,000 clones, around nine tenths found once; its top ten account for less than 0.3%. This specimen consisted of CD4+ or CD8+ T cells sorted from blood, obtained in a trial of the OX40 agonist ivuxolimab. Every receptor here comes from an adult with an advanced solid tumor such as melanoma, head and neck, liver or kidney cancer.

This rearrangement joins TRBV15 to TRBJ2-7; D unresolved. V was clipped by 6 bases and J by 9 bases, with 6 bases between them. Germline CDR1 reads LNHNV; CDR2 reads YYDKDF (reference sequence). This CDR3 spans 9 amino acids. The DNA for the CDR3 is TGTGCCACCAGTCCGAGGCAGTACTTC. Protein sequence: CATSPRQYF.

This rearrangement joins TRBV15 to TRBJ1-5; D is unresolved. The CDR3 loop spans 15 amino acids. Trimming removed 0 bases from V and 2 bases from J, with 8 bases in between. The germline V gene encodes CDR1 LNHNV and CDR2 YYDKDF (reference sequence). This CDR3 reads CATSREKFRNQPQHF. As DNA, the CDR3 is TGTGCCACCAGCAGAGAAAAATTCCGCAATCAGCCCCAGCATTTT.

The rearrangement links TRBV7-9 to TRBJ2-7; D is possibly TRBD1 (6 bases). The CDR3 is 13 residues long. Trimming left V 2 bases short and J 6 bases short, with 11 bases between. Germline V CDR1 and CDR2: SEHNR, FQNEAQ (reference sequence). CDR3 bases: TGTGCCAGCAGCTTAATGGGGGCCGGCGAGCAGTACTTC. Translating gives CASSLMGAGEQYF.

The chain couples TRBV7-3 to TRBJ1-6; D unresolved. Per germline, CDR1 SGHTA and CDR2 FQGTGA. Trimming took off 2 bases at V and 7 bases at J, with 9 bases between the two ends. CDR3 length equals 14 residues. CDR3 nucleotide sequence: TGTGCCAGCAGCTTAGCCCACGGCAATTCACCCCTCCACTTT. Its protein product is CASSLAHGNSPLHF.

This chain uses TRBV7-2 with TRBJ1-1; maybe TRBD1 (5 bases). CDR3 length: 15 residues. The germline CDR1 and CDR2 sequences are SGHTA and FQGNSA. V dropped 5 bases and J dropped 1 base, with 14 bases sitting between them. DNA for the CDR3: TGTGCCAGCAGCCCCGACCTGGGGGAGAACACTGAAGCTTTCTTT. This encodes CASSPDLGENTEAFF. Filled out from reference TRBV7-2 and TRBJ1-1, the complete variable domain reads GAGVSQSPSNKVTEKGKDVELRCDPISGHTALYWYRQSLGQGLEFLIYFQGNSAPDKSGLPSDRFSAERTGGSVSTLTIQRTQQEDSAVYLCASSPDLGENTEAFFGQGTRLTVV.

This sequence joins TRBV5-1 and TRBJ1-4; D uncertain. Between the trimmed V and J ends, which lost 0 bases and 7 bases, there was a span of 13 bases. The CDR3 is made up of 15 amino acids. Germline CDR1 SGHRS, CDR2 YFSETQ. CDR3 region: CASSLGVLEGEKLFF. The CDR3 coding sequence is TGCGCCAGCAGCTTGGGGGTCCTGGAGGGTGAAAAACTGTTTTTT.

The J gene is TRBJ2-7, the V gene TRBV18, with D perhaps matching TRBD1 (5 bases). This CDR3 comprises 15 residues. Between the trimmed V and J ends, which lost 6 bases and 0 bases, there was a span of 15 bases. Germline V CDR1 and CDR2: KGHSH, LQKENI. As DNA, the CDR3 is TGTGCCAGCTCGTCTCTGGGGCAGGCCTCCTACGAGCAGTACTTC. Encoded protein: CASSSLGQASYEQYF.

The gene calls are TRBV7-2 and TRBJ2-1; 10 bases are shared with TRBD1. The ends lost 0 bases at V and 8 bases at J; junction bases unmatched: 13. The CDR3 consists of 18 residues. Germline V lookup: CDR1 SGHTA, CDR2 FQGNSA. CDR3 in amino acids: CASSLAFPGTGEDHEQFF. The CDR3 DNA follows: TGTGCCAGCAGCTTAGCGTTCCCCGGGACAGGGGAAGACCATGAGCAGTTCTTC. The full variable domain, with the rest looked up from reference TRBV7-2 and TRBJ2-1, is GAGVSQSPSNKVTEKGKDVELRCDPISGHTALYWYRQSLGQGLEFLIYFQGNSAPDKSGLPSDRFSAERTGGSVSTLTIQRTQQEDSAVYLCASSLAFPGTGEDHEQFFGPGTRLTVL.

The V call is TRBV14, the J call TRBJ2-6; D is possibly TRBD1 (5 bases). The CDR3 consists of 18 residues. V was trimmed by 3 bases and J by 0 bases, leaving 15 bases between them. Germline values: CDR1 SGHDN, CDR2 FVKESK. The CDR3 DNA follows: TGTGCCAGCAGCCAGGAACAATTTGACAGCTCTGGGGCCAACGTCCTGACTTTC. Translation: CASSQEQFDSSGANVLTF.

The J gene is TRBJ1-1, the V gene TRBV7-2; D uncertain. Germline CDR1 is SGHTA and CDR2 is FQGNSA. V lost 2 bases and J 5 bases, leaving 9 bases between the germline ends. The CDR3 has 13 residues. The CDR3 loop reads CASSLRVWTEAFF. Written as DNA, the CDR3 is TGTGCCAGCAGCTTAAGAGTCTGGACTGAAGCTTTCTTT.

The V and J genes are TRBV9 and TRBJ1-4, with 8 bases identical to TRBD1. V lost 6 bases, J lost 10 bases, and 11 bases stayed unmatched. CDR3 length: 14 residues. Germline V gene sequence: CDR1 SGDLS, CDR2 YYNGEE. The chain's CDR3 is CASTKQDREGKLFF. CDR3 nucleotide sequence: TGTGCCAGCACGAAACAGGACAGGGAAGGAAAACTGTTTTTT.

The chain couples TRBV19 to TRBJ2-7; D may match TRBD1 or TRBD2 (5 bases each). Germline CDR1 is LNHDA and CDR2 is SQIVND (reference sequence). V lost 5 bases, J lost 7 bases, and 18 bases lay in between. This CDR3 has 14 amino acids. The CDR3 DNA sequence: TGTGCCAGTAGTCTGGGACGCCCGGAAGGTGAGCAGTACTTC. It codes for CASSLGRPEGEQYF.

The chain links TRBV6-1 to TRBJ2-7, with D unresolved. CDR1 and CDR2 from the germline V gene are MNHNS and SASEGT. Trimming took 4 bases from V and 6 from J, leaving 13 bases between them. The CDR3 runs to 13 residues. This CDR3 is CASSGRGPTEQYF. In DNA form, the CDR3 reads TGTGCCAGCAGTGGTCGAGGACCGACCGAGCAGTACTTC.

The CDR3 loop reads CAISESTVEAFF. The CDR3 DNA reads as TGTGCCATCAGTGAGTCTACAGTTGAAGCTTTCTTT. This rearrangement joins TRBV10-3 to TRBJ1-1; D is unresolved. V lost 0 bases to trimming and J lost 7 bases, with 6 bases between them. In germline, CDR1 is ENHRY, CDR2 SYGVKD. CDR3 size: 12 residues.

CDR3 DNA: TGTGCCAGCAGTCTCGGACTAGCGGACCTTTTCCAAGAGACCCAGTACTTC. As protein: CASSLGLADLFQETQYF. The chain employs TRBV28 and TRBJ2-5, with 10 bases identical to TRBD2. CDR1 and CDR2 (germline): MDHEN, SYDVKM. Trimming took 5 bases from V and 1 from J; bases not matched to a gene: 10. CDR3 length: 17 residues.

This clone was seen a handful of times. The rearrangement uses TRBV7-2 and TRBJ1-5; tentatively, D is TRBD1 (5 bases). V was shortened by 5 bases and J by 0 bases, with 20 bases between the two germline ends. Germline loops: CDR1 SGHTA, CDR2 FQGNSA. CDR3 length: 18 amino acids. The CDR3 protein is CASSKRGGNIYSNQPQHF. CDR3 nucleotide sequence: TGTGCCAGCAGCAAGCGGGGGGGGAACATTTATAGCAATCAGCCCCAGCATTTT.

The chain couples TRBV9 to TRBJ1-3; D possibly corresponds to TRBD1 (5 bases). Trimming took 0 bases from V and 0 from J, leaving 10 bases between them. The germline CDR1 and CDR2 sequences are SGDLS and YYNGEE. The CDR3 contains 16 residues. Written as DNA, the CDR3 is TGTGCCAGCAGCGTAGGAGGGGCGAGCTCTGGAAACACCATATATTTT. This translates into CASSVGGASSGNTIYF.

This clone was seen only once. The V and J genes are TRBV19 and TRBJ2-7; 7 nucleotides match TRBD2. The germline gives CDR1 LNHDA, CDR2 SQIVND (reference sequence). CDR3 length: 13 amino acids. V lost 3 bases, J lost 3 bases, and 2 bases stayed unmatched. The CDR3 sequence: CASSIGLVYEQYF. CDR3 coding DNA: TGTGCCAGTAGTATCGGACTAGTCTACGAGCAGTACTTC.

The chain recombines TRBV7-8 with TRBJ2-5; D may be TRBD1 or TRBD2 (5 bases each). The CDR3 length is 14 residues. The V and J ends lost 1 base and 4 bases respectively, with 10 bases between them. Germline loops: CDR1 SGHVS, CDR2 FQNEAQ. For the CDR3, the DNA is TGTGCCAGCAGCTTAGTCCCAGGGACAGAGACCCAGTACTTC. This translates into CASSLVPGTETQYF.

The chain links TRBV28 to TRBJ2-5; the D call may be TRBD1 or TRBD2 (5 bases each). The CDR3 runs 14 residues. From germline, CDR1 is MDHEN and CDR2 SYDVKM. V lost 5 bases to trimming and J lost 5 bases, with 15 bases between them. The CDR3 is CASSPRDQGETQYF. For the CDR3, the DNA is TGTGCCAGCAGTCCCCGGGACCAAGGCGAGACCCAGTACTTC.

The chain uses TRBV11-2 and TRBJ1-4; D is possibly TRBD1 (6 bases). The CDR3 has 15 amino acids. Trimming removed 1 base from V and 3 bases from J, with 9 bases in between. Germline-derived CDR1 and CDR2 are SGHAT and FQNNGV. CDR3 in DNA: TGTGCCAGCAGCTTAGCACAGGGATCTAATGAAAAACTGTTTTTT. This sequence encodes CASSLAQGSNEKLFF. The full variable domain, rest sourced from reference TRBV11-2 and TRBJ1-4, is EAGVAQSPRYKIIEKRQSVAFWCNPISGHATLYWYQQILGQGPKLLIQFQNNGVVDDSQLPKDRFSAERLKGVDSTLKIQPAKLEDSAVYLCASSLAQGSNEKLFFGSGTQLSVL.

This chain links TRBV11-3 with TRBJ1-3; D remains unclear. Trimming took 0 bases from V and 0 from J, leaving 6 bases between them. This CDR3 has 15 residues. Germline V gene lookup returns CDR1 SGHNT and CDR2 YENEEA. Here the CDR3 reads CASSLDFGSGNTIYF. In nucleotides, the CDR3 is TGTGCCAGCAGCTTAGACTTCGGCTCTGGAAACACCATATATTTT.

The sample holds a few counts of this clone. CDR3 DNA sequence: TGTGCCAGCAGCAGCTTAAAAGGAACTGGAAACACCATATATTTT. The encoded protein is CASSSLKGTGNTIYF. The chain has TRBV7-9 and TRBJ1-3; D is ambiguous. Germline lookup yields CDR1 SEHNR and CDR2 FQNEAQ (reference sequence). With 5 bases removed from V and 2 bases from J, the gap between germline ends came to 13 bases. CDR3 length: 15 residues. The full variable domain, its missing parts supplied by reference TRBV7-9 and TRBJ1-3, is DTGVSQNPRHKITKRGQNVTFRCDPISEHNRLYWYRQTLGQGPEFLTYFQNEAQLEKSRLLSDRFSAERPKGSFSTLEIQRTEQGDSAMYLCASSSLKGTGNTIYFGEGSWLTVV.

The CDR3 DNA reads TGTGCCAGCAGTACTCGACAGGGAGGAGGGGGCAATCAGCCCCAGCATTTT. This encodes CASSTRQGGGGNQPQHF. The chain combines TRBV27 with TRBJ1-5; 7 bases fit TRBD1. CDR3 length equals 17 residues. Germline values: CDR1 MNHEY, CDR2 SMNVEV (reference sequence). The trim removed 5 bases at V and 2 bases at J, leaving 12 bases unmatched.

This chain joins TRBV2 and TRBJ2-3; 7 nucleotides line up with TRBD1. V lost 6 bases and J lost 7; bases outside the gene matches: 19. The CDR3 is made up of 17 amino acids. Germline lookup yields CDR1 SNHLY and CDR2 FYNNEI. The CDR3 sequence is CASSFQFPRDRENTQYF. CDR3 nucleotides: TGTGCCAGCAGCTTTCAATTCCCCCGAGACAGGGAAAATACGCAGTATTTT.

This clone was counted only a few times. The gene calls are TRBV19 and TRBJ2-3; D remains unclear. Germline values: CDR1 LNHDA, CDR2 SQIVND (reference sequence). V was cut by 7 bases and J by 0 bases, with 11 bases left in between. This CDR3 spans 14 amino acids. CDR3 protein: CASTVQFSTDTQYF. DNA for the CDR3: TGTGCCAGTACCGTCCAGTTCAGCACAGATACGCAGTATTTT. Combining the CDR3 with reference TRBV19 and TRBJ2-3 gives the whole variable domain DGGITQSPKYLFRKEGQNVTLSCEQNLNHDAMYWYRQDPGQGLRLIYYSQIVNDFQKGDIAEGYSVSREKKESFPLTVTSAQKNPTAFYLCASTVQFSTDTQYFGPGTRLTVL.

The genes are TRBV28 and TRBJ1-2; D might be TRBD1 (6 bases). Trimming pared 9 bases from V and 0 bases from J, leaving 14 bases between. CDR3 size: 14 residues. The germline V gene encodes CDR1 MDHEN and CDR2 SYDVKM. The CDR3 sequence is CASFETGTNYGYTF. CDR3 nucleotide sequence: TGTGCCAGTTTCGAGACAGGCACTAACTATGGCTACACCTTC.

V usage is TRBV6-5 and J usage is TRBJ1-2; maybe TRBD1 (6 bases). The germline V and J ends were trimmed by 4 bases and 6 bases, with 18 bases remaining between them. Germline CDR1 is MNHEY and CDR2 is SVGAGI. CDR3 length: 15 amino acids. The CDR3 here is CASSWGDTSLDGYTF. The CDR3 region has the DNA TGTGCCAGCAGTTGGGGGGACACCTCTCTGGATGGCTACACCTTC.

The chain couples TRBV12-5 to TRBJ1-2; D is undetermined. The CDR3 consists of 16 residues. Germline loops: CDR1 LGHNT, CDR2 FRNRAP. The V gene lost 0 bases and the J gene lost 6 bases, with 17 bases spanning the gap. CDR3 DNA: TGTGCTAGTGGTTTGGTTCTGGGCCTACAGAGGGATGGCTACACCTTC. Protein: CASGLVLGLQRDGYTF.

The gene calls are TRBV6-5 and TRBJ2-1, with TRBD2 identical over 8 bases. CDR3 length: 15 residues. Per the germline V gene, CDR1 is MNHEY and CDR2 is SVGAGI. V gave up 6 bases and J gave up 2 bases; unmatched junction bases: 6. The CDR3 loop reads CASSYTSGTYNEQFF. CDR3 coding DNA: TGTGCCAGCAGCTATACTAGCGGCACCTACAATGAGCAGTTCTTC.

This CDR3 is CASSREAGATEAFF. The CDR3 DNA is TGTGCCAGCAGCCGGGAGGCTGGCGCCACTGAAGCTTTCTTT. The chain is built from TRBV28 and TRBJ1-1; D ambiguous. Germline CDR1 is MDHEN and CDR2 is SYDVKM. V lost 6 bases and J lost 4, with 15 bases in between. CDR3 size: 14 residues.

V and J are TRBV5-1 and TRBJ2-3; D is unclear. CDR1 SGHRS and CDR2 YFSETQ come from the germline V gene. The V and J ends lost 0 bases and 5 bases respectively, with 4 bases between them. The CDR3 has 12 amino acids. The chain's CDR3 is CASSLGGDTQYF. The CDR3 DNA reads TGCGCCAGCAGCTTGGGGGGAGATACGCAGTATTTT.